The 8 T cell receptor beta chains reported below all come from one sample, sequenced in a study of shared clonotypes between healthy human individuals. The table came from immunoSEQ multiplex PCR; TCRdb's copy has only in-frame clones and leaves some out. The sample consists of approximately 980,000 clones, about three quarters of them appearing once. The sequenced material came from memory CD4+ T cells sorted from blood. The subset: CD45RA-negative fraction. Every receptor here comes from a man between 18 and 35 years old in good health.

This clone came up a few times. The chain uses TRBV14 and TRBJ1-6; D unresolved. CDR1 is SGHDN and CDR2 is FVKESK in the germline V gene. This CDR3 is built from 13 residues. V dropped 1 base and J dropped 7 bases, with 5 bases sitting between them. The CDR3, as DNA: TGTGCCAGCAGCCAAGCTTCAAATTCACCCCTCCACTTT. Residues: CASSQASNSPLHF.

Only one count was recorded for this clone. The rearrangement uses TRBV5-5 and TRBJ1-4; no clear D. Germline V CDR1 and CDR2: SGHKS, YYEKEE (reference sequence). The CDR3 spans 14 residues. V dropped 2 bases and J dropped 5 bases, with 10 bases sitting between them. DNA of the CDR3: TGTGCCAGCAGCTTTGGAGGGAGCAATGAAAAACTGTTTTTT. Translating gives CASSFGGSNEKLFF.

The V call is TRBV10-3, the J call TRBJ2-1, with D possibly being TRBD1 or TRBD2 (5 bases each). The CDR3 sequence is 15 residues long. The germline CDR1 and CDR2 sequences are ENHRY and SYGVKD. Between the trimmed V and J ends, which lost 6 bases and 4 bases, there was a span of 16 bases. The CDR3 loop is CAISESRGSYNEQFF. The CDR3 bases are TGTGCCATCAGCGAATCCCGGGGCTCTTACAATGAGCAGTTCTTC.

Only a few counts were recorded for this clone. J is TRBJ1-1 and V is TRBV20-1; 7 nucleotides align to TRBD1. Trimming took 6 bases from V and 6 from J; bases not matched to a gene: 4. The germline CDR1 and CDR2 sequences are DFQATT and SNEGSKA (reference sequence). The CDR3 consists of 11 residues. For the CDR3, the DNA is TGCAGTGCCACGACAGGGTCTGAAGCTTTCTTT. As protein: CSATTGSEAFF.

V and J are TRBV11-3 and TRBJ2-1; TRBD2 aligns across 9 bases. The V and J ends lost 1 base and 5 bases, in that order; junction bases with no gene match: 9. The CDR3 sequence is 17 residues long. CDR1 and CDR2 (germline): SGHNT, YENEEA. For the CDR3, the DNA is TGTGCCAGCAGCTTAGGGAGCTCGACTAGCGGACACAATGAGCAGTTCTTC. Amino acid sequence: CASSLGSSTSGHNEQFF.

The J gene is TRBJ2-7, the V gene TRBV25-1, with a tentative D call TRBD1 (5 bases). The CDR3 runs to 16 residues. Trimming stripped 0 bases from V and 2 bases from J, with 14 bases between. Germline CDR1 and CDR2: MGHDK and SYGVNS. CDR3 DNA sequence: TGTGCCAGCAGTGAATATAGGCCAGGGTATACCTACGAGCAGTACTTC. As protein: CASSEYRPGYTYEQYF.

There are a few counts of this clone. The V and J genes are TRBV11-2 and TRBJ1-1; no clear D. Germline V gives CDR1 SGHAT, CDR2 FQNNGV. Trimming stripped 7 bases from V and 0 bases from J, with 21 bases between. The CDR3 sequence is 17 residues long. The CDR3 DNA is TGTGCCAGCATTCCCTACTCACGGCGGCGACTGAACACTGAAGCTTTCTTT. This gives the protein CASIPYSRRRLNTEAFF.

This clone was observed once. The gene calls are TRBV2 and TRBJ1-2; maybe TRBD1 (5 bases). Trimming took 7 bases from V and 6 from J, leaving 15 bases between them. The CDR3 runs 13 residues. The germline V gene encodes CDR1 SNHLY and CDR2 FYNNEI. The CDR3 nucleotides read TGTGCCAGCACCCAAGGGCAGGGCAATGGCTACACCTTC. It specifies CASTQGQGNGYTF.